This TCR beta chain is from a study of blood T cell repertoires in COVID-19. Germline values: CDR1 SNHLY, CDR2 FYNNEI. The CDR3 is 12 residues long. V was pared by 4 bases and J by 7 bases, with 8 bases between. Here immunoSEQ multiplex PCR was the method, and the copy in TCRdb shows in-frame clones only, minus some. Of 210,000 or so clones listed, more than 70% were seen once; the top ten hold 2.5% to 3%. The V call is TRBV2, the J call TRBJ2-1; the D gene is possibly TRBD2 (5 bases). The receptor was isolated from a woman older than 75 with active or convalescent COVID-19. What was sequenced was peripheral blood. CDR3 nucleotides: TGTGCCAGCAGTGTGGACTGGAATGAGCAGTTCTTC. This translates into CASSVDWNEQFF.